This TCR beta chain came from a study of T cells in narcolepsy. The ends were cut back, 6 bases at V and 0 bases at J, with 12 bases in the middle. CDR1 and CDR2 from the germline V gene are MNHNS and SASEGT. CDR3 length: 15 residues. Data came from immunoSEQ multiplex PCR; TCRdb stores just in-frame clones and leaves some out. The sample carries 25,000 to 30,000 clones, over 75% recorded once. This TCR derives from a human donor in good health. The chain has TRBV6-1 and TRBJ1-3; D is ambiguous. Sequences were obtained from memory (CD45RA-) CD4+ T cells from blood. The CDR3 is CASSPQPNSGNTIYF. The DNA for the CDR3 is TGTGCCAGCAGCCCGCAACCGAACTCTGGAAACACCATATATTTT.